This TCR beta chain originates from a study of blood T cell repertoires in COVID-19. The overall study: T cells, B-cell-depleted T cells, or PBMCs provided the cDNA or gDNA that served as material.

CDR3 length equals 15 residues. V was pared by 3 bases and J by 4 bases, with 5 bases of the junction left unmatched. Germline CDR1 and CDR2: LNHDA and SQIVND (reference sequence). Recruits, aged roughly 18 to 100 years, lived in 24 US areas. Cohort placement rested on clinical history that participants reported themselves. The table came from immunoSEQ multiplex PCR; TCRdb's copy has only in-frame clones and leaves some out. This table has about 180,000 clones, roughly 89% appearing once. The origin of this receptor is a woman aged 40 to 49 with acute COVID-19. The sequencing sample was made of PBMCs or T cells enriched from blood (not recorded which). The rearrangement joins TRBV19 to TRBJ2-5, with TRBD2 identical over 10 bases. CDR3 in DNA: TGTGCCAGTAGTATGTCTAGCGGGAGCGCAGAGACCCAGTACTTC. Its protein is CASSMSSGSAETQYF.